The present T cell receptor (beta chain) was sequenced within a study of early T cells in non-severe SARS-CoV-2 infection. Study summary: Chains from this unsorted whole-blood bulk RNA could not be paired. Notes on the study in general: In VDJdb matching, anti-spike CD8 responses were favored while private and CD4 specificities went missing.

In the library, individual cDNA molecules carried attached unique molecular identifiers. TCRdb used MiXCR to reprocess the 5' RACE reads, holding one entry per CDR3 protein. The data contain about 30,000 distinct CDR3 sequences, 5.4% of them singletons. Of note for this clonotype: What it recognizes is unknown.

Germline V gene sequence: CDR1 MNHEY, CDR2 SVGAGI. The CDR3 contains 13 residues. Trimming removed 5 bases from V and 6 bases from J; junction bases left unmatched: 3. The sample was whole blood. The J gene is TRBJ2-1, the V gene TRBV6-5, with 8 bases lining up with TRBD2. The receptor was derived from an adult who was a healthcare worker with PCR-confirmed SARS-CoV-2 infection or an uninfected control (not recorded which). CDR3 in amino acids: CASSPGGANEQFF. The DNA of the CDR3 is TGTGCCAGCAGTCCGGGGGGGGCCAATGAGCAGTTCTTC.